This T cell receptor beta chain was identified in a study of cytomegalovirus exposure and HLA in healthy donors. Primers for the PCR totalled 60 Vbeta and 13 Jbeta. The method was immunoSEQ multiplex PCR; TCRdb's version includes in-frame clones alone and lacks a portion of them. The table shows 100,000 to 150,000 clones, with 74% occurring only once. V gave up 2 bases and J gave up 7 bases, with 15 bases separating them. The germline V gene encodes CDR1 MGHRA and CDR2 YSYEKL. This CDR3 region has 16 residues. The rearrangement uses TRBV4-1 and TRBJ1-6; no definite D call. Sequences were obtained from PBMCs. This receptor was obtained from a woman aged 50 to 60 in good health and CMV-seropositive. DNA for the CDR3: TGCGCCAGCAGCCAATCCCCAATTTCGAGGAATTCACCCCTCCACTTT. Protein: CASSQSPISRNSPLHF.